This T cell receptor beta chain stems from a study of monozygotic twins with inflammatory bowel disease. The CDR3 is 12 amino acids. CDR1 is ENHRY and CDR2 is SYGVKD in the germline V gene. Molecular identifiers with 6-nucleotide sample barcodes were added during cDNA synthesis via template switching. TCRdb reprocessed the 5' RACE reads and stores each CDR3 protein as one record, lacking DNA. The ten most abundant clones cover 2.4% of a sample with about 440,000 distinct CDR3 sequences. This receptor was taken from a human donor with ulcerative colitis or Crohn's disease, or a healthy co-twin of an affected twin (not recorded which). Material: blood. The chain joins TRBV10-3 to TRBJ1-2; TCRdb's D call, TRBD1, is unchecked because there is no DNA. This CDR3 is CAIRGTGQDYTF.